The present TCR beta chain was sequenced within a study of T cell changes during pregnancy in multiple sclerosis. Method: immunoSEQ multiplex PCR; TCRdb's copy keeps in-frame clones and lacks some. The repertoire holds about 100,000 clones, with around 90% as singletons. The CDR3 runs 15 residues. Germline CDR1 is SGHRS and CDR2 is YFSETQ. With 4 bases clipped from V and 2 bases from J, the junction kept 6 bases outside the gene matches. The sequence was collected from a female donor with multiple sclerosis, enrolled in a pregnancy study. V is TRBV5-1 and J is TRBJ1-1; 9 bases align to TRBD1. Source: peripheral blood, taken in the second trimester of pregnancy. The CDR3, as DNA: TGCGCCAGCAGCCCATTACAGGGGGCTAACACTGAAGCTTTCTTT. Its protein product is CASSPLQGANTEAFF.